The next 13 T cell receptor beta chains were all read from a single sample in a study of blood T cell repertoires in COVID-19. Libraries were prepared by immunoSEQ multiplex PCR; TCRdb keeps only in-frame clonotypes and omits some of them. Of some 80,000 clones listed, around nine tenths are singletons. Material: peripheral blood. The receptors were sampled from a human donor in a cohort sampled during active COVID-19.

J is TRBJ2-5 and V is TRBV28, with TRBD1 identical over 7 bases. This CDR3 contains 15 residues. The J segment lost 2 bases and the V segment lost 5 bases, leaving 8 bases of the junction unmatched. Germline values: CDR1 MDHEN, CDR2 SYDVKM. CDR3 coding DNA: TGTGCCAGCAGTCCAAGGACAGGACTTCAAGAGACCCAGTACTTC. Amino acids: CASSPRTGLQETQYF. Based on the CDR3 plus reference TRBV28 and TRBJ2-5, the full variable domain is DVKVTQSSRYLVKRTGEKVFLECVQDMDHENMFWYRQDPGLGLRLIYFSYDVKMKEKGDIPEGYSVSREKKERFSLILESASTNQTSMYLCASSPRTGLQETQYFGPGTRLLVL.

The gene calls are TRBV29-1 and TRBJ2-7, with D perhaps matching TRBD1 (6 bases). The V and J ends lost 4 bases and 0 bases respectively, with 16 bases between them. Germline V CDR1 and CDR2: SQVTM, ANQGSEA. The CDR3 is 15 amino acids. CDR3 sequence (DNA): TGCAGCGTTGCCAGGGGACCGACGAACTCCTACGAGCAGTACTTC. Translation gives CSVARGPTNSYEQYF.

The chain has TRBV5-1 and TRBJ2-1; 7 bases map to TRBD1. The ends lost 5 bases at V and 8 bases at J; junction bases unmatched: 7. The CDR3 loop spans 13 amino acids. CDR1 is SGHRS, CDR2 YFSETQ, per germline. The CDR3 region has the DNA TGCGCCAGCAGAGAGACAGGGATTCATGAGCAGTTCTTC. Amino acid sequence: CASRETGIHEQFF. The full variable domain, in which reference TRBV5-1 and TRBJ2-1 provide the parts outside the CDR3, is KAGVTQTPRYLIKTRGQQVTLSCSPISGHRSVSWYQQTPGQGLQFLFEYFSETQRNKGNFPGRFSGRQFSNSRSEMNVSTLELGDSALYLCASRETGIHEQFFGPGTRLTVL.

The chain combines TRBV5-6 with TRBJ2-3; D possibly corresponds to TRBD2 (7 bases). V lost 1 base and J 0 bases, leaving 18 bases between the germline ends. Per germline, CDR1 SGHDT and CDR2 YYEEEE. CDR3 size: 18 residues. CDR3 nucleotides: TGTGCCAGCAGCTTGAACTGGGCGGGGGCCTATAGCACAGATACGCAGTATTTT. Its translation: CASSLNWAGAYSTDTQYF.

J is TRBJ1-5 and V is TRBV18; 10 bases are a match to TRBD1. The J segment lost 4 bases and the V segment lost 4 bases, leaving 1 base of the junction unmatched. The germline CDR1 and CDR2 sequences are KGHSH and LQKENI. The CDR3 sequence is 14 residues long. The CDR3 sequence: CASSRTGGNQPQHF. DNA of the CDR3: TGTGCCAGCTCACGGACAGGGGGGAATCAGCCCCAGCATTTT.

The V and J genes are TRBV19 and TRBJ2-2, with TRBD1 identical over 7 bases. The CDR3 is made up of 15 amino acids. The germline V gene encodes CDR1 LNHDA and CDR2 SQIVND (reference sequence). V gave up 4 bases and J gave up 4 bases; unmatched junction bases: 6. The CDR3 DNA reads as TGTGCCAGTAGTAGTGACAGGGTACCCACCGGGGAGCTGTTTTTT. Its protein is CASSSDRVPTGELFF.

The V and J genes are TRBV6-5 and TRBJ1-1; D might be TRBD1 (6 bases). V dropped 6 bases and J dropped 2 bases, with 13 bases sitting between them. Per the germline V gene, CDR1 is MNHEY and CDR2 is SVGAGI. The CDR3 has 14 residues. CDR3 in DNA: TGTGCCAGCAGACAACAGGGAACAAACACTGAAGCTTTCTTT. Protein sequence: CASRQQGTNTEAFF.

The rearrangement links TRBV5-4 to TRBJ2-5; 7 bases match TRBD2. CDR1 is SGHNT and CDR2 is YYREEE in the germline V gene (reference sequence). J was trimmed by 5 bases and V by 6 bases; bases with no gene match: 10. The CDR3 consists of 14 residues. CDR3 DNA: TGTGCCAGCACCCCCCGTGGGGGGGTGGAGACCCAGTACTTC. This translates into CASTPRGGVETQYF. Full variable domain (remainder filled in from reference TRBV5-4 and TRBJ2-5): ETGVTQSPTHLIKTRGQQVTLRCSSQSGHNTVSWYQQALGQGPQFIFQYYREEENGRGNFPPRFSGLQFPNYSSELNVNALELDDSALYLCASTPRGGVETQYFGPGTRLLVL.

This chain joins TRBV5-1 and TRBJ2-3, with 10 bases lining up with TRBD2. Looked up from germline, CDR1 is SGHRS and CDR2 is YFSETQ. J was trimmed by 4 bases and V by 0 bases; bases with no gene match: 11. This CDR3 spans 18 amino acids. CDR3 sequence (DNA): TGCGCCAGCAGCTTGGGAGGGTTAGCGGGAGGACGGGCAGATACGCAGTATTTT. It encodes CASSLGGLAGGRADTQYF.

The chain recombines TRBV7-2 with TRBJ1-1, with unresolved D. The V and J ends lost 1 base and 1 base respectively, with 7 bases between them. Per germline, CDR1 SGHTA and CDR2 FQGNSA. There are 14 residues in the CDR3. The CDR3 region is CASSLGQWNTEAFF. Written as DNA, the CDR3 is TGTGCCAGCAGCTTAGGGCAGTGGAACACTGAAGCTTTCTTT.

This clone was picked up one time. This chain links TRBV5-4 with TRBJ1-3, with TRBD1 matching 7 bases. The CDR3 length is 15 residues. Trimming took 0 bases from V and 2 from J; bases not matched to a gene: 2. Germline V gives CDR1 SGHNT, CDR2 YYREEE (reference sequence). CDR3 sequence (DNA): TGTGCCAGCAGCTTGGAGGGGGCTACTGGAAACACCATATATTTT. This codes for CASSLEGATGNTIYF.

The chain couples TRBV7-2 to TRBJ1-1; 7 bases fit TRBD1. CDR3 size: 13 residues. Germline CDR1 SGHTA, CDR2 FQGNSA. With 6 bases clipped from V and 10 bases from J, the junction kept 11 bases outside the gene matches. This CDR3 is CASRRDSEWVAFF. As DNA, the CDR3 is TGTGCCAGCAGGAGGGACAGCGAATGGGTAGCTTTCTTT.

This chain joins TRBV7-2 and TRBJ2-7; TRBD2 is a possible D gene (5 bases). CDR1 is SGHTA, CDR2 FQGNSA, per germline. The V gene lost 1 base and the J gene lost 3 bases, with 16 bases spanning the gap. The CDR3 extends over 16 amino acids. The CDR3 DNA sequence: TGTGCCAGCAGCTTAGAACGAGGGTTGAGGGACTACGAGCAGTACTTC. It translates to CASSLERGLRDYEQYF.